A single count supports the clone carrying this T cell receptor beta chain. The antigen is unknown. V was trimmed by 2 bases and J by 8 bases, leaving 16 bases between them. The CDR3 runs to 14 residues. The germline CDR1 and CDR2 sequences are SGHNT and YYREEE (reference sequence). The source of the sample is a study of siplizumab effects on memory and regulatory T cells. Study observations and caveats: A mean of about 69% of mappable alloreactive CD4+ clones were Treg-derived with siplizumab, compared with approximately 29% in controls. There appeared to be greater diversity in naive T cells than in memory cells, and naive T cells seemed major contributors to the alloresponse.

Only in-frame clones appear in the TCRdb table, and some are missing; sequencing was by immunoSEQ multiplex PCR. The data contain about 85,000 clones, around 95% of them singletons. Sequencing used CD8+ T cells sorted from blood. This sequence originates from a human donor in good health. The gene calls are TRBV5-4 and TRBJ1-1; no firm D call. Here the CDR3 DNA reads TGTGCCAGCAGCTTTGGCAATGGATCGGTAGAAGCTTTCTTT. Translated: CASSFGNGSVEAFF.